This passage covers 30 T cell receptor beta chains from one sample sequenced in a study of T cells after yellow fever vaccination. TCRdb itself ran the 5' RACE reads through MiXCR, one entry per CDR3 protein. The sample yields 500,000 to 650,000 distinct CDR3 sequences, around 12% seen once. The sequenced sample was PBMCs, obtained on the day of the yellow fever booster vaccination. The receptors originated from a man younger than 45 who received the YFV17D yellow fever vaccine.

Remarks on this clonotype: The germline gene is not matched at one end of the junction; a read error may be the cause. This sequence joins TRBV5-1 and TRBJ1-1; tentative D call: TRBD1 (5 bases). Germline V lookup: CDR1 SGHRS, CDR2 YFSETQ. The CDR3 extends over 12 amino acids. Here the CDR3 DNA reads TGCGCCAGCAGCTTGGATACGGGGGTAAGATCGTTT. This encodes CASSLDTGVRSF. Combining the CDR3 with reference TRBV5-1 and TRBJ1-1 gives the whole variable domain KAGVTQTPRYLIKTRGQQVTLSCSPISGHRSVSWYQQTPGQGLQFLFEYFSETQRNKGNFPGRFSGRQFSNSRSEMNVSTLELGDSALYLCASSLDTGVRSFGQGTRLTVV.

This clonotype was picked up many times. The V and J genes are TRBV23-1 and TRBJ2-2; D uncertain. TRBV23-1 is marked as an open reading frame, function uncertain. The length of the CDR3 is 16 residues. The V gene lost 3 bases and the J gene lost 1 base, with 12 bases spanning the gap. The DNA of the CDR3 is TGCGCCAGCAGTCACCCAACAAGAATGAACACCGGGGAGCTGTTTTTT. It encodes CASSHPTRMNTGELFF.

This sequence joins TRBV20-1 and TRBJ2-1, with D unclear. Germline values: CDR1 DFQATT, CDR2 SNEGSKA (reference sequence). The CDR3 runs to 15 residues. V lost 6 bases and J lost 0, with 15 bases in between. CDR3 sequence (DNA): TGCAGTGCGGAAGGCTTTCGGAGCTCCTACAATGAGCAGTTCTTC. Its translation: CSAEGFRSSYNEQFF.

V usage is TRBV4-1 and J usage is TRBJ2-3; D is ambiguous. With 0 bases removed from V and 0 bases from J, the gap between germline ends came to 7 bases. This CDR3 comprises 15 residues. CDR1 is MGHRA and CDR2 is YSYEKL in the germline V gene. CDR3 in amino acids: CASSQDVGSTDTQYF. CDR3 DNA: TGCGCCAGCAGCCAAGATGTGGGGAGCACAGATACGCAGTATTTT.

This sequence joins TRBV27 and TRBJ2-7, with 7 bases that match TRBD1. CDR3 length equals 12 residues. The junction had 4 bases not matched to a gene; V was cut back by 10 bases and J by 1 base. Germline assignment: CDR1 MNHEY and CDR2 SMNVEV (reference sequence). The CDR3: CATGTASYEQYF. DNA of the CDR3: TGTGCCACCGGGACAGCTTCCTACGAGCAGTACTTC.

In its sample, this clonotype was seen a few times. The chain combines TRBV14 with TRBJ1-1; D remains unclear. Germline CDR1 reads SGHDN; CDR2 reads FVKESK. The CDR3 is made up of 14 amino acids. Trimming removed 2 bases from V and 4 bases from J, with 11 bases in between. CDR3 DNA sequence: TGTGCCAGCAGCCAACCCCATCACCTCACTGAAGCTTTCTTT. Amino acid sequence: CASSQPHHLTEAFF.

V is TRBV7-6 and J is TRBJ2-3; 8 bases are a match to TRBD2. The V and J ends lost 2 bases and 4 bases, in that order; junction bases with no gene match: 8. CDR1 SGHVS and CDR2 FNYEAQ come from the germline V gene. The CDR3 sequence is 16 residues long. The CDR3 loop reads CASSLLAGGGADTQYF. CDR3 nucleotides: TGTGCCAGCAGCTTACTAGCGGGCGGTGGGGCAGATACGCAGTATTTT.

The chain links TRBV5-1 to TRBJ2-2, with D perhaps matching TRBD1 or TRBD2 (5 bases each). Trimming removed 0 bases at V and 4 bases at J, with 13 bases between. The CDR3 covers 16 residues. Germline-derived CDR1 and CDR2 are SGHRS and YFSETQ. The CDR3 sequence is CASSLGGTEGTGELFF. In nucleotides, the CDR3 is TGCGCCAGCAGCTTGGGAGGGACCGAGGGCACCGGGGAGCTGTTTTTT.

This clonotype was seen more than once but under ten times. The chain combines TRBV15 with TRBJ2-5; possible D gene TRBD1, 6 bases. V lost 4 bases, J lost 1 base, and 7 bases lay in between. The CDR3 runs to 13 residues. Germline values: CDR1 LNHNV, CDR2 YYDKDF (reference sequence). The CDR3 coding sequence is TGTGCCACCAGCATACAGGGCCAAGAGACCCAGTACTTC. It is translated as CATSIQGQETQYF.

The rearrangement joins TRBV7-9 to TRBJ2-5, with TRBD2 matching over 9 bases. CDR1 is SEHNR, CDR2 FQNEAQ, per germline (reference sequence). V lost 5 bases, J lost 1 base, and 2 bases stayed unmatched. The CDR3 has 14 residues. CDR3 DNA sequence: TGTGCCAGCAGCGAACTAGCGGGCCAAGAGACCCAGTACTTC. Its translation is CASSELAGQETQYF.

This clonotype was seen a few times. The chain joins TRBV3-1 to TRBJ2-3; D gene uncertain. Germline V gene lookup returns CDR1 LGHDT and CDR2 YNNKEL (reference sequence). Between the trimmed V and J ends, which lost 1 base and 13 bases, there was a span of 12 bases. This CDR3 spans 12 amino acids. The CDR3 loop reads CASSQGASRKYF. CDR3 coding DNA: TGTGCCAGCAGCCAAGGCGCCAGTAGAAAGTATTTT.

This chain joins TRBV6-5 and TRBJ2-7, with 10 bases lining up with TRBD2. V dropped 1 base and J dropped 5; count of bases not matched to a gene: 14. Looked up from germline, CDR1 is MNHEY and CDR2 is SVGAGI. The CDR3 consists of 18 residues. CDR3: CASSYFSPASGRAHEQYF. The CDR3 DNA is TGTGCCAGCAGTTACTTTTCCCCTGCTAGCGGGAGAGCGCACGAGCAGTACTTC.

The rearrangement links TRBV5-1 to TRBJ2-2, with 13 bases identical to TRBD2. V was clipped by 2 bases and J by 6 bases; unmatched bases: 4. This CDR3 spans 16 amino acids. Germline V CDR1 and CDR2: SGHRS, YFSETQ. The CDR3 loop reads CASSFGLAGEPGELFF. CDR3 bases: TGCGCCAGCAGCTTCGGACTAGCGGGAGAACCCGGGGAGCTGTTTTTT.

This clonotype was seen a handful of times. The CDR3 region has the DNA TGTGCCAGCATCGACCCCTCCGGGGGAAAACTGTTTTTT. This translates into CASIDPSGGKLFF. The chain combines TRBV7-9 with TRBJ1-4; TRBD1 might be the D (5 bases). The CDR3 consists of 13 residues. CDR1 is SEHNR, CDR2 FQNEAQ, per germline (reference sequence). The ends were cut back, 7 bases at V and 10 bases at J, with 16 bases in the middle.

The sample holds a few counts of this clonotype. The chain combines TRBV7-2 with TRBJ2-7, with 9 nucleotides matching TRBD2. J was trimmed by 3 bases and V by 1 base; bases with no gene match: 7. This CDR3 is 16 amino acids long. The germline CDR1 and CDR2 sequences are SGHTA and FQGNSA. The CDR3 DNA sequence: TGTGCCAGCAGCTTAGAAGCGGGAGGCCGGAACTACGAGCAGTACTTC. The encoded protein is CASSLEAGGRNYEQYF.

Here the CDR3 reads CSVVGQVDSGANVLTF. The CDR3, as DNA: TGCAGCGTGGTGGGACAGGTTGACTCTGGGGCCAACGTCCTGACTTTC. This chain links TRBV29-1 with TRBJ2-6, with 8 nucleotides matching TRBD1. After removal of 6 bases from V and 0 bases from J, the junction contained 7 bases not matched to a gene. This CDR3 region has 16 residues. The germline gives CDR1 SQVTM, CDR2 ANQGSEA. Full variable domain (outside the CDR3, taken from reference TRBV29-1 and TRBJ2-6): SAVISQKPSRDICQRGTSLTIQCQVDSQVTMMFWYRQQPGQSLTLIATANQGSEATYESGFVIDKFPISRPNLTFSTLTVSNMSPEDSSIYLCSVVGQVDSGANVLTFGAGSRLTVL.

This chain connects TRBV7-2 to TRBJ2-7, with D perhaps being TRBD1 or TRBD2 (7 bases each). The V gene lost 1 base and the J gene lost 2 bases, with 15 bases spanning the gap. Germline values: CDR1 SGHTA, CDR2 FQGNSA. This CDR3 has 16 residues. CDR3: CASSLGGGGYTYEQYF. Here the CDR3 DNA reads TGTGCCAGCAGCTTAGGGGGAGGGGGCTATACCTACGAGCAGTACTTC.

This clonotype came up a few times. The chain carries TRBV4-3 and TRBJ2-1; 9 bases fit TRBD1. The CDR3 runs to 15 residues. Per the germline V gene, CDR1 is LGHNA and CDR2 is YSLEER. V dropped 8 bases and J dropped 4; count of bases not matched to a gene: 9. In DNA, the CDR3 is TGCGCCAGCGGGACATCGGACAGGGGATACAATGAGCAGTTCTTC. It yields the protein CASGTSDRGYNEQFF.

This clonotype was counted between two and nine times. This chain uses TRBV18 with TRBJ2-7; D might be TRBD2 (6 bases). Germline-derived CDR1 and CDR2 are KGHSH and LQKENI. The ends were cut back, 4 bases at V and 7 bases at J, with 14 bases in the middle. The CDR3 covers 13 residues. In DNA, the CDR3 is TGTGCCAGCTCACGGTCGGGAGACGTGGAGCAGTACTTC. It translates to CASSRSGDVEQYF.

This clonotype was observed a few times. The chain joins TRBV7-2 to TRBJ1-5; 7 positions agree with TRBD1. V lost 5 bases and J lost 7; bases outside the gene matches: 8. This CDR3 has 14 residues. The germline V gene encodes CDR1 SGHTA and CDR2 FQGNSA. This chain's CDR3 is CASSRTGSGQPQHF. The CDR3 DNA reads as TGTGCCAGCAGCCGGACAGGCTCGGGGCAGCCCCAGCATTTT.

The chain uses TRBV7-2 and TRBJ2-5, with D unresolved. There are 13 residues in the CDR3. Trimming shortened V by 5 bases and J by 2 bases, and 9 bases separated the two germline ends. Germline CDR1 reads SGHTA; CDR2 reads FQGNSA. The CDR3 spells CASSPSRQETQYF. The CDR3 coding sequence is TGTGCCAGCAGCCCCTCACGGCAAGAGACCCAGTACTTC.

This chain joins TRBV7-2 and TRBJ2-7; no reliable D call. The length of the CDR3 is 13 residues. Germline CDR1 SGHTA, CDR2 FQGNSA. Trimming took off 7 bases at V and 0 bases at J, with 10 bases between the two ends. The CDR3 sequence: CASTDIRSYEQYF. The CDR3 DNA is TGTGCCAGCACCGATATACGCTCCTACGAGCAGTACTTC.

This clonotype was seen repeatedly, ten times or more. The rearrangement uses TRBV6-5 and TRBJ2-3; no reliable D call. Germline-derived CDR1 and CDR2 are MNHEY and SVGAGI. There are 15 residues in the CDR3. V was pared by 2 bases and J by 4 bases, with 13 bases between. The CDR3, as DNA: TGTGCCAGCAGTTACCGGCTAGAGCTCCCAGATACGCAGTATTTT. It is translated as CASSYRLELPDTQYF.

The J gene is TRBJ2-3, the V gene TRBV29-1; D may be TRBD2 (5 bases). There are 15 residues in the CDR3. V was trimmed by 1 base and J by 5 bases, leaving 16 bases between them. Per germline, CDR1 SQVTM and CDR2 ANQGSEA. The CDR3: CSVEALAGAGDTQYF. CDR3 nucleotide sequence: TGCAGCGTTGAAGCCCTAGCCGGAGCAGGAGATACGCAGTATTTT.

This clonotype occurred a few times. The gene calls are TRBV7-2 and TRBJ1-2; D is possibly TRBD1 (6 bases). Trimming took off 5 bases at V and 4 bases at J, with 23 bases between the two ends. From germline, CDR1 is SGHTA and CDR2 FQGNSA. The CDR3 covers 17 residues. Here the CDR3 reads CASSRMPTRGGSYGYTF. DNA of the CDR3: TGTGCCAGCAGCCGAATGCCCACCAGAGGGGGGTCCTATGGCTACACCTTC.

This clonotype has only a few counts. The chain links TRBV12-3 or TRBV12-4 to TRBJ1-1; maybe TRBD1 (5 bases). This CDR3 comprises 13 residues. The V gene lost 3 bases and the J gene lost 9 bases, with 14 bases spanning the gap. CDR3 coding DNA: TGTGCCAGCAGTTTGGGTGGGGGTAGTAAAGCTTTCTTT. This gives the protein CASSLGGGSKAFF.

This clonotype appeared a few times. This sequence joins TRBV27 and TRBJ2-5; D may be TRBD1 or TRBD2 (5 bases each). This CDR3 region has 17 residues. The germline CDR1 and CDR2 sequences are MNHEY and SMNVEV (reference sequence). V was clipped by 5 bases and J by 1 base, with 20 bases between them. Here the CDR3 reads CASSAPFSGGPQETQYF. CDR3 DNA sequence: TGTGCCAGCAGTGCTCCGTTTAGTGGGGGACCCCAAGAGACCCAGTACTTC.

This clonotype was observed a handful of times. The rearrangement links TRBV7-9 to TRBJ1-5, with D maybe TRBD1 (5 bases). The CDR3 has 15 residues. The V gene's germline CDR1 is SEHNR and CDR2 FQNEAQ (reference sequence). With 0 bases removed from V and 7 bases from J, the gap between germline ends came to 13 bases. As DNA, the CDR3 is TGTGCCAGCAGCTTAGCGGACACGGGGGGACAGCCCCAGCATTTT. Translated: CASSLADTGGQPQHF.

CDR3 amino acids: CASSLDDSADTQYF. In DNA, the CDR3 is TGTGCCAGCAGCTTAGACGACTCCGCAGATACGCAGTATTTT. V and J are TRBV11-2 and TRBJ2-3; D is ambiguous. The CDR3 is 14 amino acids. V was trimmed by 0 bases and J by 4 bases, leaving 8 bases between them. Per the germline V gene, CDR1 is SGHAT and CDR2 is FQNNGV.

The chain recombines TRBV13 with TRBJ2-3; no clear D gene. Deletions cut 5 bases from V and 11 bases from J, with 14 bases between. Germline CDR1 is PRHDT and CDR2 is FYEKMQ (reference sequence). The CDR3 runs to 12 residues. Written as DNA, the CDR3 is TGTGCCAGCAGCAGCATTCGGCGTCAGCAGTATTTT. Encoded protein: CASSSIRRQQYF.